These 10 T cell receptor beta chains share one sample of origin, sequenced in a study of cytomegalovirus exposure and HLA in healthy donors. 13 Jbeta primers and 60 Vbeta primers were used for the PCR. Sequenced by immunoSEQ multiplex PCR; TCRdb stores in-frame clones only, minus some. Counted here are 150,000 to 200,000 clones, around 79% occurring once; the ten biggest clones make up roughly 6%. Sequenced material: PBMCs. All receptors derive from a man aged 40-49 years in good health and CMV-seropositive.

The genes are TRBV18 and TRBJ1-4; D may be TRBD1 (5 bases). Germline CDR1 KGHSH, CDR2 LQKENI. This CDR3 has 15 amino acids. The V and J ends lost 1 base and 6 bases respectively, with 12 bases between them. CDR3 sequence reads: CASSPRAGGDEKLFF. CDR3 nucleotide sequence: TGTGCCAGCTCACCACGAGCGGGGGGTGATGAAAAACTGTTTTTT.

The chain uses TRBV12-5 and TRBJ2-5, with a possible D match to TRBD1 (8 bases). From germline, CDR1 is LGHNT and CDR2 FRNRAP. The CDR3 is made up of 15 amino acids. The V end lost 0 bases, the J end lost 5 bases, and 13 bases lay between the germline ends. The CDR3 DNA follows: TGTGCTAGTGGTTTGGTACAGGGGGGGGACGAGACCCAGTACTTC. Translating gives CASGLVQGGDETQYF.

The CDR3 loop reads CASSSRPRGLLVEQYF. Here the CDR3 DNA reads TGCGCCAGCAGCTCCCGGCCCCGGGGACTCCTAGTCGAGCAGTACTTC. The chain combines TRBV5-1 with TRBJ2-7; the D gene is possibly TRBD2 (6 bases). With 3 bases removed from V and 6 bases from J, the gap between germline ends came to 22 bases. Germline lookup yields CDR1 SGHRS and CDR2 YFSETQ. The CDR3 consists of 16 residues. The full variable domain, with the rest looked up from reference TRBV5-1 and TRBJ2-7, is KAGVTQTPRYLIKTRGQQVTLSCSPISGHRSVSWYQQTPGQGLQFLFEYFSETQRNKGNFPGRFSGRQFSNSRSEMNVSTLELGDSALYLCASSSRPRGLLVEQYFGPGTRLTVT.

The chain uses TRBV6-5 and TRBJ2-7, with D possibly being TRBD1 (5 bases). V was cut by 5 bases and J by 0 bases, with 8 bases left in between. The CDR3 has 13 amino acids. CDR1 is MNHEY, CDR2 SVGAGI, per germline. CDR3 sequence reads: CASSDSHSYEQYF. The CDR3 nucleotides are TGTGCCAGCAGTGACAGCCACTCCTACGAGCAGTACTTC.

The chain couples TRBV5-5 to TRBJ2-3, with a weak D call TRBD1 (5 bases). Deletions cut 2 bases from V and 5 bases from J, with 12 bases between. Germline CDR1 and CDR2: SGHKS and YYEKEE (reference sequence). The CDR3 contains 14 residues. The CDR3 here is CASSFLTAQDTQYF. The CDR3 nucleotides are TGTGCCAGCAGCTTCTTGACAGCCCAAGATACGCAGTATTTT.

This chain's CDR3 is CASSSGQADTEAFF. CDR3 coding DNA: TGCGCCAGCAGCTCGGGACAGGCCGACACTGAAGCTTTCTTT. The V gene is TRBV5-1, the J gene TRBJ1-1; 8 bases fit TRBD1. Germline V gives CDR1 SGHRS, CDR2 YFSETQ. The CDR3 totals 14 residues. The V gene end was trimmed by 3 bases and the J gene end by 3 bases; junction bases not matched to a gene: 4.

The V and J genes are TRBV27 and TRBJ1-4; 9 bases are shared with TRBD1. The CDR3 length is 16 residues. CDR1 and CDR2 (germline): MNHEY, SMNVEV (reference sequence). The junction had 10 bases not matched to a gene; V was cut back by 6 bases and J by 5 bases. The DNA for the CDR3 is TGTGCCAGCAGCACACAGGGGGCCCTTGGGAATGAAAAACTGTTTTTT. Protein product: CASSTQGALGNEKLFF.

This CDR3 is CASSPAGSDEQYF. CDR3 DNA: TGCGCCAGCTCCCCGGCAGGGTCGGACGAGCAGTACTTC. This chain connects TRBV5-1 to TRBJ2-7; a possible D gene is TRBD1 (5 bases). The V gene's germline CDR1 is SGHRS and CDR2 YFSETQ. This CDR3 comprises 13 residues. Trimming removed 7 bases at V and 5 bases at J, with 16 bases between.

The chain uses TRBV5-5 and TRBJ2-1; 8 positions match TRBD2. This CDR3 comprises 15 residues. Germline values: CDR1 SGHKS, CDR2 YYEKEE (reference sequence). After removal of 3 bases from V and 2 bases from J, the junction contained 4 bases not matched to a gene. This CDR3 reads CASSSTSGAYNEQFF. The DNA for the CDR3 is TGTGCCAGCAGCTCCACTAGCGGAGCCTACAATGAGCAGTTCTTC.

V gene TRBV6-1 combines with J gene TRBJ2-7; the match to TRBD1 covers 7 bases. From germline, CDR1 is MNHNS and CDR2 SASEGT. V lost 7 bases, J lost 7 bases, and 4 bases stayed unmatched. The CDR3 has 11 residues. CDR3 sequence: CASTRGREQYF. The DNA for the CDR3 is TGTGCCAGCACTAGGGGGCGTGAGCAGTACTTC.